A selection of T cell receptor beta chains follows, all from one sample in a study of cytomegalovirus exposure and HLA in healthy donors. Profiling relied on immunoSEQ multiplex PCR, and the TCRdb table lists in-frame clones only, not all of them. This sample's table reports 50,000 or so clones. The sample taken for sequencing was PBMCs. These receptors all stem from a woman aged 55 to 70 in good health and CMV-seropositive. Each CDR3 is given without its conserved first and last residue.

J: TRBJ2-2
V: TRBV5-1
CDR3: ASSLGGPPGTGELF

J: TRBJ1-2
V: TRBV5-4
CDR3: ASSLGQSKANYGYT

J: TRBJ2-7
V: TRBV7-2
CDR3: ASRRRAGPLAYEQY

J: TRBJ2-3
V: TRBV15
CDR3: ATSRDGGEYTDTQY

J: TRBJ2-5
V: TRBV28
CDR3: ASSFNRETQY

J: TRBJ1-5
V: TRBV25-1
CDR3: ASSAGQGGRQPQH

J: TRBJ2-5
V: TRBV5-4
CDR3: ASSLWEGTQY

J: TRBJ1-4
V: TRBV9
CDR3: ASSVGGRTGGRGEKLF

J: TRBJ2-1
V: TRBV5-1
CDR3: ASSLALDRGRDEQF

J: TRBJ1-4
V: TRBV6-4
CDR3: ASRIGPGEWGNGKLF

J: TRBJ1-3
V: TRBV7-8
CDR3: ASSPGTGSGNTIY

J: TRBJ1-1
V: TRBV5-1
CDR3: ASSLVVEGSEAF

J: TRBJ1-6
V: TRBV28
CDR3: ASSLGQGLAYNSPLH

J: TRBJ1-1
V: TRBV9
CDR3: ASSPGGDTEAF

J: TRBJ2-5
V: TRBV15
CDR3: ATSRALQETQY

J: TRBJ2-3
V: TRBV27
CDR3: ASSAYRVSVGTDTQY

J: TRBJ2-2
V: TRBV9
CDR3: ASSPRTGNTGELF

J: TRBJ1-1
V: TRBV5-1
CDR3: ASSLGQYTEAF

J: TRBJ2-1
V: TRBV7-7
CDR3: ASSPGGFNEQF

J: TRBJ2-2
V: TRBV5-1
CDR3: ASSFFPDSVGQGHTGELF

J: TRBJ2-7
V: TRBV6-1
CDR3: ASGRGTSYEQY

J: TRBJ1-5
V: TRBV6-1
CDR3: ASRRTGEVQPQH

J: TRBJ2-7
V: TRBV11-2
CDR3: ASTPDNSYEQY

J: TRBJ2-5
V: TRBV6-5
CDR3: ASSYRTAASPKTQY

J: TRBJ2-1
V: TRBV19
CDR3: ASSTETSGGLNEQF

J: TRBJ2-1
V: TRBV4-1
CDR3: ASSQDPGVVLNEQF

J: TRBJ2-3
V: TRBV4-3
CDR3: ASSQELTSGGTDTQY

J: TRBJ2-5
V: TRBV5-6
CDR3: ASSSTQIVVETQY

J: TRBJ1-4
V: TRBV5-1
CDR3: ASSLGKGNEKLF

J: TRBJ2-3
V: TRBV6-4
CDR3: ASSSVGTDTQY

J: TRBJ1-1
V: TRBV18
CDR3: ASSPGQVISLNTEAF

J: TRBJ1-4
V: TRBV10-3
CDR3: AISESRQGSSEKLF